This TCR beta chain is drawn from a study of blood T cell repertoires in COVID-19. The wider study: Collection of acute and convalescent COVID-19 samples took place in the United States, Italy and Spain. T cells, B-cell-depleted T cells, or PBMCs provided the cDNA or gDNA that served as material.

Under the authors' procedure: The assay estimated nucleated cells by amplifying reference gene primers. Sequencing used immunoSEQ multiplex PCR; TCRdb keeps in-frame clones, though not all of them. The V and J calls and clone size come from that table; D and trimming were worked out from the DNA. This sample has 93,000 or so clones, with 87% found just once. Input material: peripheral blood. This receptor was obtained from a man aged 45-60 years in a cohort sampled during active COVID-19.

CDR3 nucleotides: TGTGCCAGCAGCAATAGCGGAGAAACCTACGAGCAGTACTTC. This sequence encodes CASSNSGETYEQYF. V gene TRBV13 combines with J gene TRBJ2-7, with a tentative D call TRBD2 (6 bases). Germline V CDR1 and CDR2: PRHDT, FYEKMQ (reference sequence). Trimming pared 5 bases from V and 2 bases from J, leaving 13 bases between. CDR3 size: 14 residues.